The TCR beta chain under discussion was sequenced for a study of prognosis after radiotherapy for stage I lung cancer. Germline lookup yields CDR1 SEHNR and CDR2 FQNEAQ (reference sequence). This CDR3 region has 15 residues. The J segment lost 8 bases and the V segment lost 6 bases, leaving 13 bases of the junction unmatched. Genomic DNA provided the template from which TCR beta CDR3 was amplified by two-round multiplex PCR. Initially, in first-round PCR, primers specific to each TRBV and TRBJ gene were used. Primers of the universal type were employed in the second round of PCR. Using its own MiXCR run on the multiplex PCR reads, TCRdb lists one record per CDR3 protein. The table has just under 20,000 distinct CDR3 sequences, about a quarter seen once. Turning to this clonotype: This likely stems from a read error, as it lies one base from a far larger clone.

The sequencing here drew on PBMCs, taken before or after stereotactic body radiation therapy (not recorded which). The clonotype was recovered from a donor of 50 years or more with non-small cell lung cancer. The gene calls are TRBV7-9 and TRBJ2-3; 8 nucleotides match TRBD2. CDR3 protein: CASRTAGTSGCTQYF. CDR3 sequence (DNA): TGTGCCAGCAGGACAGCCGGCACTAGCGGCTGTACGCAGTATTTT.